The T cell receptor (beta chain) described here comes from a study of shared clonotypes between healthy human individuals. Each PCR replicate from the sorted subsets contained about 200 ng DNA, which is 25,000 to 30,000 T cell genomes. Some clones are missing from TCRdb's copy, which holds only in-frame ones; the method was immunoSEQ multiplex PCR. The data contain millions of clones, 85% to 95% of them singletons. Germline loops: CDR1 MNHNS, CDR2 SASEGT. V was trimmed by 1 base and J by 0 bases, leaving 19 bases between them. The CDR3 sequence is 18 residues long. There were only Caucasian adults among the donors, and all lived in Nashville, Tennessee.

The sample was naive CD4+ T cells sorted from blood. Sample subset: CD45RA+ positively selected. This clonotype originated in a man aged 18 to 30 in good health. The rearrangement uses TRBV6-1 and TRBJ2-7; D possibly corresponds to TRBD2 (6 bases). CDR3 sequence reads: CASSEGRVLGVSSYEQYF. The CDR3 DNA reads TGTGCCAGCAGTGAAGGGAGGGTCCTAGGGGTCAGCTCCTACGAGCAGTACTTC.